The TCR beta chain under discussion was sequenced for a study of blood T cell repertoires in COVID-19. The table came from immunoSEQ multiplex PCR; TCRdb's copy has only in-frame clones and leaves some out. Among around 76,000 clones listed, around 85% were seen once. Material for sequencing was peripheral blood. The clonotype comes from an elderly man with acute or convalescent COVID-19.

The CDR3 coding sequence is TGTGCCAGCAGATCATTTCACGGGGGGGCCAGCGGGAATAACGAGCAGTACTTC. It is translated as CASRSFHGGASGNNEQYF. V is TRBV3-1 (or the pseudogene TRBV3-2) and J is TRBJ2-7; TRBD2 matches 8 bases. The CDR3 sequence is 18 residues long. V dropped 6 bases and J dropped 5; count of bases not matched to a gene: 21. CDR1 and CDR2 from the germline V gene are LGHDT and YNNKEL (reference sequence).